These 10 T cell receptor beta chains came from one sample sequenced in a study of Ad26.COV2.S vaccination and SARS-CoV-2 variants. Generated by immunoSEQ multiplex PCR, the TCRdb table keeps only in-frame clones and is missing some. The sample consists of approximately 460,000 clones, roughly 87% of them appearing once. Treatment reported: roughly 20 received Ad26.COV2.S at low or high dose, single or two shots; several received placebo; per-sample allocation not given. It was on day 63 after the first vaccine or placebo injection that samples were taken. The sample in question was peripheral blood, obtained in a trial of Ad26.COV2.S vaccine versus placebo. These receptors came from a person aged 18-60 years who received the Ad26.COV2.S COVID-19 vaccine or a placebo.

A remark on this clone: Other DNA variants within this sample encode the same CDR3. This chain connects TRBV6-5 to TRBJ1-1; a possible D gene is TRBD1 (6 bases). Germline CDR1 reads MNHEY; CDR2 reads SVGAGI. CDR3 length equals 13 residues. With 2 bases removed from V and 5 bases from J, the gap between germline ends came to 9 bases. DNA for the CDR3: TGTGCCAGCAGTTACGGCCAGGGGACTGAAGCTTTCTTT. Protein sequence: CASSYGQGTEAFF.

This chain connects TRBV11-2 to TRBJ2-1, with 8 bases lining up with TRBD2. The CDR3 length is 19 residues. V was clipped by 3 bases and J by 7 bases; unmatched bases: 20. Per germline, CDR1 SGHAT and CDR2 FQNNGV. In nucleotides, the CDR3 is TGTGCCAGCAGCTTTTTGTCCGGGAGGGTACCAAATGCGGGAAATGAGCAGTTCTTC. Its protein is CASSFLSGRVPNAGNEQFF. The whole variable domain, filled in from reference TRBV11-2 and TRBJ2-1, reads EAGVAQSPRYKIIEKRQSVAFWCNPISGHATLYWYQQILGQGPKLLIQFQNNGVVDDSQLPKDRFSAERLKGVDSTLKIQPAKLEDSAVYLCASSFLSGRVPNAGNEQFFGPGTRLTVL.

The V and J genes are TRBV5-6 and TRBJ2-7; D gene uncertain. The V end was cut by 5 bases, the J end by 3 bases, with 12 bases between. CDR1 and CDR2 from the germline V gene are SGHDT and YYEEEE. The CDR3 has 13 residues. The DNA of the CDR3 is TGTGCCAGCAGACGCGGATCATACTACGAGCAGTACTTC. As protein: CASRRGSYYEQYF.

V and J are TRBV9 and TRBJ2-7, with TRBD1 identical over 10 bases. From germline, CDR1 is SGDLS and CDR2 YYNGEE. This CDR3 contains 14 residues. The V segment lost 4 bases and the J segment 1 base; nucleotides outside the gene matches: 2. DNA for the CDR3: TGTGCCAGCAGCCTGGGACAGGGGTCCTACGAGCAGTACTTC. It is translated as CASSLGQGSYEQYF.

In its sample, this clone was seen a few times. This chain joins TRBV19 and TRBJ2-1; 13 bases are a match to TRBD2. The CDR3 consists of 17 residues. Per the germline V gene, CDR1 is LNHDA and CDR2 is SQIVND (reference sequence). The trim removed 7 bases at V and 6 bases at J, leaving 12 bases unmatched. CDR3 coding DNA: TGTGCCAGTACCAAATTCGGAACTAGCGGGAGGGCCAATGAGCAGTTCTTC. This sequence encodes CASTKFGTSGRANEQFF.

CDR3: CASQGYSNQPQHF. The CDR3 coding sequence is TGTGCCAGTCAGGGTTATAGCAATCAGCCCCAGCATTTT. The J gene is TRBJ1-5, the V gene TRBV6-6, with D possibly matching TRBD1 (5 bases). The germline V and J ends were trimmed by 9 bases and 0 bases, with 9 bases remaining between them. There are 13 residues in the CDR3. CDR1 is MNHNY and CDR2 is SVGAGI in the germline V gene (reference sequence).

The DNA of the CDR3 is TGTGCCAGCAGCCAAAGGACAGTTAGGGCCACCGGGGAGCTGTTTTTT. Translation gives CASSQRTVRATGELFF. This chain uses TRBV14 with TRBJ2-2, with D maybe TRBD1 (6 bases). The V end lost 2 bases, the J end lost 4 bases, and 14 bases lay between the germline ends. The CDR3 is 16 residues long. Germline CDR1 is SGHDN and CDR2 is FVKESK.

The chain uses TRBV10-3 and TRBJ1-5; D not certain. V lost 10 bases, J lost 6 bases, and 22 bases lay in between. Germline V gene data show CDR1 as ENHRY and CDR2 as SYGVKD. The CDR3 loop spans 15 amino acids. CDR3 sequence reads: CATSSNEGSSQPQHF. The CDR3 DNA is TGTGCCACCTCGAGCAACGAGGGCAGTTCTCAGCCCCAGCATTTT.

V and J are TRBV19 and TRBJ1-2; maybe TRBD1 (6 bases). Trimming pared 7 bases from V and 7 bases from J, leaving 10 bases between. The CDR3 consists of 11 residues. The germline V gene has CDR1 LNHDA and CDR2 SQIVND (reference sequence). The CDR3 DNA reads TGTGCCAGTATCGGGGGCCGTGGCTACACCTTC. It yields the protein CASIGGRGYTF.

V and J are TRBV6-5 and TRBJ1-3; D call uncertain. The V gene lost 0 bases and the J gene lost 2 bases, with 8 bases spanning the gap. CDR1 MNHEY and CDR2 SVGAGI come from the germline V gene. This CDR3 spans 15 amino acids. The CDR3 nucleotides are TGTGCCAGCAGTTACTCTTTGGCCGCTGGAAACACCATATATTTT. This sequence encodes CASSYSLAAGNTIYF.